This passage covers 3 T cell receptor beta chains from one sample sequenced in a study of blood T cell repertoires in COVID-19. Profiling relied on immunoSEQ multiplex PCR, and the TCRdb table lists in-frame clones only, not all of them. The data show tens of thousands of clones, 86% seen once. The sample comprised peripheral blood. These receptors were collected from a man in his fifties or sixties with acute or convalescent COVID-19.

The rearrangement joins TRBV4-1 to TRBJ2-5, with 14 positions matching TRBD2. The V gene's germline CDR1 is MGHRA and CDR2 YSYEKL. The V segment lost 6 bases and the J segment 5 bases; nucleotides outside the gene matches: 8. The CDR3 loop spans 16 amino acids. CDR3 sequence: CASRPTSGGAVETQYF. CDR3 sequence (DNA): TGCGCCAGCAGACCGACTAGCGGGGGGGCCGTGGAGACCCAGTACTTC.

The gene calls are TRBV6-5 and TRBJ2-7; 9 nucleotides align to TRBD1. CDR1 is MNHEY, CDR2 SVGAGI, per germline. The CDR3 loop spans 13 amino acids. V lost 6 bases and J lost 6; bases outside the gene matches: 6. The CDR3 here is CASRPGQGVEQYF. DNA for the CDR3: TGTGCCAGCAGGCCGGGACAGGGTGTCGAGCAGTACTTC.

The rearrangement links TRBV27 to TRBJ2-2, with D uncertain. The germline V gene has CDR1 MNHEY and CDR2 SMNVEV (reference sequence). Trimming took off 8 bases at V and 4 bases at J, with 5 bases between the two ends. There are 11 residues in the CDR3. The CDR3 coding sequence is TGTGCCAGCTCCTCCACCGGGGAGCTGTTTTTT. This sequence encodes CASSSTGELFF.